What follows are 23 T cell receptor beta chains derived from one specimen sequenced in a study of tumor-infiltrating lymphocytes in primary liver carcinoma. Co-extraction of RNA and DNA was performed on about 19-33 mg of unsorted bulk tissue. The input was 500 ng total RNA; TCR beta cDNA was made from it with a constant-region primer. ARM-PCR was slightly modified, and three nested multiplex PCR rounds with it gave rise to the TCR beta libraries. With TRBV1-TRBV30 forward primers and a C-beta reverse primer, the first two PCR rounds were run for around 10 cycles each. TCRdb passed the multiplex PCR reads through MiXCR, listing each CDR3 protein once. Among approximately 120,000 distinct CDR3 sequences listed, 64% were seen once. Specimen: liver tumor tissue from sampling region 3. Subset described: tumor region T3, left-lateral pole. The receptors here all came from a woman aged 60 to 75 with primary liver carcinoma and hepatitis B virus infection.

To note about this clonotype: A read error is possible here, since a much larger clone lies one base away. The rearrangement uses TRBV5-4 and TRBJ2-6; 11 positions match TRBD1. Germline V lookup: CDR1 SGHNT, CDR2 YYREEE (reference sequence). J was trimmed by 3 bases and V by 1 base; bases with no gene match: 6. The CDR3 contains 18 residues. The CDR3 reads CASSLTGQGARGANVLTF. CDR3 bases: TGTGCCAGCAGCTTGACCGGACAGGGGGCGCGTGGGGCCAACGTCCTGACTTTC.

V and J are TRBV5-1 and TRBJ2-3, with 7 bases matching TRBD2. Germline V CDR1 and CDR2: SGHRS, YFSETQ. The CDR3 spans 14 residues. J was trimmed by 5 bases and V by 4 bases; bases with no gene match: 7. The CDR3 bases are TGCGCCAGCAGCCCCGGACTAGATTTAGATACGCAGTATTTT. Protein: CASSPGLDLDTQYF.

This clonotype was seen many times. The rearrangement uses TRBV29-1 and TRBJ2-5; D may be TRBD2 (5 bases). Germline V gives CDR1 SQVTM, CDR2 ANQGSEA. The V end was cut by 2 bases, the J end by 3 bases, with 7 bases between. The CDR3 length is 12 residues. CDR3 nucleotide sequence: TGCAGCGTTGAAACCGGGGAAGAGACCCAGTACTTC. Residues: CSVETGEETQYF.

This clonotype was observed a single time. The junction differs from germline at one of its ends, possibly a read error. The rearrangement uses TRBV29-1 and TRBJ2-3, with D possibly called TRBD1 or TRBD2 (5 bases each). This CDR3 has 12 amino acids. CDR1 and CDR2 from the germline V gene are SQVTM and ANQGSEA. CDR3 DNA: TGTAGCGCAACGACAGAGGGAGATACGCAGTATTTT. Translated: CSATTEGDTQYF.

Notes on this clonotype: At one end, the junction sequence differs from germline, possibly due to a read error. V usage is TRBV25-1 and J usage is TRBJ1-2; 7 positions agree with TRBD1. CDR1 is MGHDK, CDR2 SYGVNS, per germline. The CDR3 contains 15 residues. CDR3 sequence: CARSGQGGINYGYTF. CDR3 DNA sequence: TGTGCCAGGAGTGGCCAGGGGGGGATAAACTATGGCTACACCTTC.

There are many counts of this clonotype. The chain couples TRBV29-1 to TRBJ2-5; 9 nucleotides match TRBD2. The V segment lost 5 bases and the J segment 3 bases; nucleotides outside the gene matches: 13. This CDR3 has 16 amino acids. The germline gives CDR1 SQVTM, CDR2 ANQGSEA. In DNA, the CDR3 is TGCAGCGTTACCCAGGGACTAGCAGCTATGAAAGAGACCCAGTACTTC. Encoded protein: CSVTQGLAAMKETQYF.

CDR3 protein: CASSLAVPGYFNYGYTF. The CDR3 DNA reads TGTGCCAGCAGCTTAGCGGTCCCAGGTTACTTTAACTATGGCTACACCTTC. This rearrangement joins TRBV7-8 to TRBJ1-2; D uncertain. V was cut by 0 bases and J by 1 base, with 15 bases left in between. CDR1 and CDR2 (germline): SGHVS, FQNEAQ. The CDR3 extends over 17 amino acids.

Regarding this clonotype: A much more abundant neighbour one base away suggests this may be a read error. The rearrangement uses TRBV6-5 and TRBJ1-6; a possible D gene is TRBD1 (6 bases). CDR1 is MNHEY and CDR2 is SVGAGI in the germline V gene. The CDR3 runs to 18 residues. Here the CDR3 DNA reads TGTGACAGCAGTTCGGGGGGGACCACAGGGATTTGGGGTTCACCCCTCCACTTT. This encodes CDSSSGGTTGIWGSPLHF.

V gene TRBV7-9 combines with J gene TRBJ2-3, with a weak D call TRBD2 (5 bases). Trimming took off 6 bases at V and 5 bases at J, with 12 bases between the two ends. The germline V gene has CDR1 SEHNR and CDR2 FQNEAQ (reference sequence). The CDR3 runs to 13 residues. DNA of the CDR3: TGTGCCAGCAGGCGGACTGAAGGAGATACGCAGTATTTT. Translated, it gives CASRRTEGDTQYF.

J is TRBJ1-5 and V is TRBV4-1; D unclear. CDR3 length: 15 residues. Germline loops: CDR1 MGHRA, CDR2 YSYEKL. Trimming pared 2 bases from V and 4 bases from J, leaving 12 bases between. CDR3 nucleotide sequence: TGCGCCAGCAGCCAAATGGGGTGGAGTAATCAGCCCCAGCATTTT. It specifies CASSQMGWSNQPQHF.

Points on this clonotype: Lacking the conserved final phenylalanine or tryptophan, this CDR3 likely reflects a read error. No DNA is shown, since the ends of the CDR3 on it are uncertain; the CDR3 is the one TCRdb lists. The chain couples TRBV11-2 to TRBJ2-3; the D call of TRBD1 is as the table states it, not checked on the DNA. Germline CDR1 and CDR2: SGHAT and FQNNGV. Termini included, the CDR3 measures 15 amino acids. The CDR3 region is CASRPTGSSTDTQCI.

The CDR3 spells CSVTPTATAQNIQYF. The DNA for the CDR3 is TGCAGCGTAACTCCCACCGCTACAGCTCAAAACATTCAGTACTTC. The chain couples TRBV29-1 to TRBJ2-4; D gene unclear. Deletions cut 6 bases from V and 5 bases from J, with 20 bases between. CDR1 is SQVTM, CDR2 ANQGSEA, per germline. This CDR3 is built from 15 residues. The full variable domain, completed using reference TRBV29-1 and TRBJ2-4, is SAVISQKPSRDICQRGTSLTIQCQVDSQVTMMFWYRQQPGQSLTLIATANQGSEATYESGFVIDKFPISRPNLTFSTLTVSNMSPEDSSIYLCSVTPTATAQNIQYFGAGTRLSVL.

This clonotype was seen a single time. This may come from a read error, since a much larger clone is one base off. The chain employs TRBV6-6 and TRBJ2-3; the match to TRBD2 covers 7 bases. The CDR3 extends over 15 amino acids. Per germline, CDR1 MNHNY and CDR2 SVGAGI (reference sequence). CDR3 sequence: CASSYPAGTTNTQYF. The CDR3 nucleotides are TGTGCCAGCAGTTACCCAGCGGGAACCACAAATACGCAGTATTTT.

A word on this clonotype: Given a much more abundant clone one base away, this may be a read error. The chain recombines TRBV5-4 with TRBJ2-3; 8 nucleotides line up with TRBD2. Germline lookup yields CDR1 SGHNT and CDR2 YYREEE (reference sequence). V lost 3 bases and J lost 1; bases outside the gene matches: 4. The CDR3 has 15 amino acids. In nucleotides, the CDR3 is TGTGCCAGCAGCTCGAAACTAGCGGGCACAGATACGCAGTATTTT. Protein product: CASSSKLAGTDTQYF.

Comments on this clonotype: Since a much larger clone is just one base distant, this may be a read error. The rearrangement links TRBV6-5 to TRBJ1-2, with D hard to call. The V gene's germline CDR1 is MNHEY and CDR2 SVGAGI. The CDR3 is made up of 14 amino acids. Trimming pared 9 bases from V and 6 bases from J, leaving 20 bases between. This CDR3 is CARSSEPEANGYTF. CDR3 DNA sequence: TGTGCCAGAAGCAGCGAGCCCGAAGCTAATGGCTACACCTTC.

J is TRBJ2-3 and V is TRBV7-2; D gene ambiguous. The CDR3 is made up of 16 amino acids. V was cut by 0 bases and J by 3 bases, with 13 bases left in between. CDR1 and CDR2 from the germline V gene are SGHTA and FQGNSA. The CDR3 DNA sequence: TGTGCCAGCAGCTTAGCCCGCGGTTGGCCGACAGATACGCAGTATTTT. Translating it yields CASSLARGWPTDTQYF.

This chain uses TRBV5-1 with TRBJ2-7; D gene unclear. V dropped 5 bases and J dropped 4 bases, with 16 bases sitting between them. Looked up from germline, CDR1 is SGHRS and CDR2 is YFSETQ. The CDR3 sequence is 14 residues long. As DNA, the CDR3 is TGCGCCAGCAGTCTTCAGTCCCATGCATACGAGCAGTACTTC. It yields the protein CASSLQSHAYEQYF.

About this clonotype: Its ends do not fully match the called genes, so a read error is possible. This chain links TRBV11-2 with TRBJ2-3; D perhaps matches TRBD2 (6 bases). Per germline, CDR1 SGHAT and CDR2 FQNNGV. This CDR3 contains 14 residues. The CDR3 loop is CASRPWTNTDMQYF. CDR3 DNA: TGTGCCAGCAGGCCGTGGACTAACACAGATATGCAGTATTTC.

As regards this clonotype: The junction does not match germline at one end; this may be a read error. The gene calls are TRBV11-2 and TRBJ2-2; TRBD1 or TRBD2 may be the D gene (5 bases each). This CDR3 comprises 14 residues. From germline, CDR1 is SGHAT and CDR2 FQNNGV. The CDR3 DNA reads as TGTGCCAGCCAAGGACATACGAGCACCGGGGAGCTGCTTTTT. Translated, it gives CASQGHTSTGELLF.

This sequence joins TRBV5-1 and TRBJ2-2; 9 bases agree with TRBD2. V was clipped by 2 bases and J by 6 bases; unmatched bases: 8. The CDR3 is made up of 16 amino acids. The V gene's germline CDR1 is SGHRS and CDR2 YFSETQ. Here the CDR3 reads CASSFIAGVGPGELFF. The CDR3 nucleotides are TGCGCCAGCAGCTTTATAGCGGGGGTCGGTCCCGGGGAGCTGTTTTTT.

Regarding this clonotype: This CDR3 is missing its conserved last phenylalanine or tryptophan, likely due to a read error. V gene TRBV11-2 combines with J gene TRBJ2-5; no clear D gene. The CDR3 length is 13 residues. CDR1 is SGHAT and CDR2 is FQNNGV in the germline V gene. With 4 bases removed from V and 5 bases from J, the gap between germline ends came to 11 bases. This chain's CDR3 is CASSSGPGETQYS. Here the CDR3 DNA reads TGTGCCAGCAGCTCCGGGCCTGGGGAGACCCAGTACTCC.

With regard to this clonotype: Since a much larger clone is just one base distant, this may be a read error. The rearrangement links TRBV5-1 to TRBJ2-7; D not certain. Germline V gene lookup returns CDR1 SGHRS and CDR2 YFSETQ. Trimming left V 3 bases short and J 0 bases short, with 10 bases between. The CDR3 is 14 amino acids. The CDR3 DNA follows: TGCGCCAGCAGCTCAGAGACACGCTCCTACGAGCAGTACTTC. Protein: CASSSETRSYEQYF.

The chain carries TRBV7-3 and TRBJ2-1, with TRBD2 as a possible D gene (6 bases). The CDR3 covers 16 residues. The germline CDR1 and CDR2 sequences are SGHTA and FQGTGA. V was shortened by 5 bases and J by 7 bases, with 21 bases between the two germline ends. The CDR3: CASSRAGTGASNEQFF. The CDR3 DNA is TGTGCCAGCAGCCGAGCCGGGACTGGCGCGAGTAATGAGCAGTTCTTC.